The 2 T cell receptor beta chains given below trace back to one sample, sequenced in a study of T-cell memory formation after mild COVID-19. MiXCR, run by TCRdb on the 5' RACE reads, gives a single entry per CDR3 protein. The sample lists approximately 570,000 distinct CDR3 sequences, roughly 18% occurring once. The sample taken for sequencing was PBMCs or a T cell subset sorted from them (not recorded which). These receptors came from an adult woman who had mild COVID-19 (a few samples of this study predate the infection). Cell type and time point are not known.

This chain links TRBV6-4 with TRBJ1-6; possibly TRBD1 for D (6 bases). CDR3 length: 16 amino acids. Trimming pared 2 bases from V and 8 bases from J, leaving 16 bases between. In germline, CDR1 is MRHNA, CDR2 SNTAGT. The CDR3 spells CASSDPETGTYSPLHF. The CDR3 DNA reads as TGTGCCAGCAGTGACCCCGAGACAGGAACCTATTCACCCCTCCACTTT.

The chain has TRBV20-1 and TRBJ1-1; TRBD1 aligns across 7 bases. The germline V gene has CDR1 DFQATT and CDR2 SNEGSKA (reference sequence). The CDR3 contains 13 residues. The chain's CDR3 is CRGSGGAWTEAFF. DNA of the CDR3: TGCAGGGGTTCAGGGGGGGCTTGGACTGAAGCTTTCTTT.